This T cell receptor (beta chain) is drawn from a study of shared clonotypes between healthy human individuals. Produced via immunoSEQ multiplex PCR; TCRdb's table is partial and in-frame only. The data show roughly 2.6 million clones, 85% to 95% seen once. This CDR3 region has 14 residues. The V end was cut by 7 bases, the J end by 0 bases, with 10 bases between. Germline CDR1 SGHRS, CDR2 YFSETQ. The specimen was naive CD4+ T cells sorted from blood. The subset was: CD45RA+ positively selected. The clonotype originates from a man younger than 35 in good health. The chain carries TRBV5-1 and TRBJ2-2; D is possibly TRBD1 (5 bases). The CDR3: CASGAAANTGELFF. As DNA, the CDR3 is TGCGCCAGCGGGGCAGCCGCGAACACCGGGGAGCTGTTTTTT.